Listed below are T cell receptor beta chains from one sample, sequenced in a study of regulatory T cells in long-lasting Graves disease. TCRdb reprocessed the multiplex PCR reads with MiXCR, giving one entry per CDR3 protein. The top ten clones hold around 19% of a sample with about 620,000 distinct CDR3 sequences, approximately 15% of them seen once. The data were also submitted as part of a second study, on T cells in Graves' hyperthyroidism and ophthalmopathy.

Sequenced here: peripheral blood mononuclear cells (PBMCs), sampled at new diagnosis, from a patient treated with antithyroid drugs. The receptors shown here come from a woman in her thirties with Graves disease. Both conserved end residues are part of each CDR3. D genes are given only for firm matches. Some rows mark clone size as missing; the rest say once, few, many or name a class of expanded clone.

TGTGCCAGCAGCCTCGGGACAGGCCAACTGTTTTTT,CASSLGTGQLFF,TRBD1,-,TRBJ1-4,12,TRBV5-1
TGTGCCAGCGCGGGGTTAAATGAAGCTTTCTTT,CASAGLNEAFF,-,many,TRBJ1-1,11,TRBV28
TGTGCCAGCAGCTTGGATCCCGCGGGAGGGTACGAGCAGTACTTC,CASSLDPAGGYEQYF,TRBD2,-,TRBJ2-7,15,TRBV5-6
TGTGCCATCAGTGCGCAGGGTAGCAACGAGCAGTACTTC,CAISAQGSNEQYF,-,many,TRBJ2-7,13,TRBV10-3
TGTGCCAGTAGAAGACAGGGAGATAAGCAGTTCTTC,CASRRQGDKQFF,TRBD1,many,TRBJ2-1,12,TRBV19
TGTGCCATCGGAGGGGGGCGGGACTCCTACGAGCAGTACTTC,CAIGGGRDSYEQYF,-,few,TRBJ2-7,14,TRBV10-3
TGTGCTAGTGGTCCCGGGGGGGGCTCCTACAATGAGCAGTTCTTC,CASGPGGGSYNEQFF,TRBD2,-,TRBJ2-1,15,TRBV12-5
TGTGCCAGCAGCTCCAGCCGGGATGAAAAACTGTTTTTT,CASSSSRDEKLFF,-,few,TRBJ1-4,13,TRBV7-2
TGTGCCAGCTCGGGACAGAGCTATGGCTACACCTTC,CASSGQSYGYTF,TRBD1,many,TRBJ1-2,12,TRBV10-3
TGTGCCAGCAGTCGTGCAGGAAGCTCTGGGGCCAACGTCCTGACTTTC,CASSRAGSSGANVLTF,-,-,TRBJ2-6,16,TRBV6-2/TRBV6-3
TGTGCCAGCAGCGCTCGTTCGGGGACTGGCGAAAACATTCAGTACTTC,CASSARSGTGENIQYF,-,few,TRBJ2-4,16,TRBV7-2
TGTGCCAGCAGCTTAGCCAGGGGAACAGATACGCAGTATTTT,CASSLARGTDTQYF,-,many,TRBJ2-3,14,TRBV11-2
TGCAGCGTCGGGACGGGGGGCTCCGGGGCCAACGTCCTGACTTTC,CSVGTGGSGANVLTF,-,-,TRBJ2-6,15,TRBV29-1
TGTGCCAGCAGCTTGGGGCCCTCGTTCACTGAAGCTTTCTTT,CASSLGPSFTEAFF,-,many,TRBJ1-1,14,TRBV5-5
TGTGCCAGCAGCTTAGGGCGGGACCCAGAGGCCTATAATTCACCCCTCCACTTT,CASSLGRDPEAYNSPLHF,-,-,TRBJ1-6,18,TRBV7-9
TGTGCCAGCATCCTGACAGTGAACACTGAAGCTTTCTTT,CASILTVNTEAFF,-,many,TRBJ1-1,13,TRBV12-3/TRBV12-4
TGTGCCAGCAGTCCCATCGTCGGCCACGAGCAGTACTTC,CASSPIVGHEQYF,-,few,TRBJ2-7,13,TRBV28
TGTGCCAGCAGTTACTCGAGGGGGATATCAGATACGCAGTATTTT,CASSYSRGISDTQYF,-,many,TRBJ2-3,15,TRBV6-2/TRBV6-3
TGTGCCAGCAGCTTAGGGCTAGCGGGAGGGGGGCTCGGGCAGTTCTTC,CASSLGLAGGGLGQFF,TRBD2,many,TRBJ2-1,16,TRBV7-2
TGTGCCAGCAGGGTTACGGGGGCAGGGACTGGTCGGGAGCAGTACTTC,CASRVTGAGTGREQYF,-,many,TRBJ2-7,16,TRBV28
TGTGCCAGCGAGGGGGGGAACACTGAAGCTTTCTTT,CASEGGNTEAFF,-,many,TRBJ1-1,12,TRBV2
TGCAGCGTTCGCCCAACTACTAGCGGGAGGCAAGAGACCCAGTACTTC,CSVRPTTSGRQETQYF,TRBD2,-,TRBJ2-5,16,TRBV29-1
TGTGCCAGCAGTCCCCGGGACGGCGCCTATGGCTACACCTTC,CASSPRDGAYGYTF,-,few,TRBJ1-2,14,TRBV6-1
TGTGCCAGCAGTCAAGTCGGGACAGGCGACACCGGGGAGCTGTTTTTT,CASSQVGTGDTGELFF,TRBD1,-,TRBJ2-2,16,TRBV28
TGTGCCAGCAGCCAAGATAAAGCGTGGGACAGGCTCCCGTTAGCGGGACATTTCTACGAGCAGTACTTC,CASSQDKAWDRLPLAGHFYEQYF,-,-,TRBJ2-7,23,TRBV3-1
TGTGCCTGGAAGGGTAGCGGGAGAAAGACGAATGAGCAGTTCTTC,CAWKGSGRKTNEQFF,TRBD2,many,TRBJ2-1,15,TRBV30
TGTGCCAGCAGTGGGGGTTGGGTCTCCTACGAGCAGTACTTC,CASSGGWVSYEQYF,-,few,TRBJ2-7,14,TRBV5-6
TGTGCCAGCAGAGTAAACCAGCCCCAGCATTTT,CASRVNQPQHF,-,few,TRBJ1-5,11,TRBV9
TGTGCCAGTAGTATCTTCGCTAGCGGCCGGGGCGGCCAAGAGACCCAGTACTTC,CASSIFASGRGGQETQYF,TRBD2,few,TRBJ2-5,18,TRBV19
TGCGCCAGCAGAGACCTTGGTTATGAGCAGTTCTTC,CASRDLGYEQFF,-,many,TRBJ2-1,12,TRBV5-1
TGTGCCATCAGTGGAGGTGCACTAGCGGGCGCCACAGATACGCAGTATTTT,CAISGGALAGATDTQYF,TRBD2,-,TRBJ2-3,17,TRBV10-3
TGTGCCAGCAGGAACACAGGGGCTGGCAATCAGCCCCAGCATTTT,CASRNTGAGNQPQHF,TRBD1,-,TRBJ1-5,15,TRBV28
TGTGCCAGCAGCTTATCCGGGGGCTGGGGACTAGCGGGAGGGGAGCAGTTCTTC,CASSLSGGWGLAGGEQFF,TRBD2,-,TRBJ2-1,18,TRBV7-3
TGCAGTGCTAGAGATCAGGGGTACTTTGTCTCCTACACCTTC,CSARDQGYFVSYTF,-,-,TRBJ1-2,14,TRBV20-1
TGCAGATATGACGGGGCGGGCATCTCGGGAGATACGCAGTATTTT,CRYDGAGISGDTQYF,-,-,TRBJ2-3,15,TRBV20-1
TGTGCCAGCAGCTGGGGGGGCGGGATGGAAAAACTGTTTTTT,CASSWGGGMEKLFF,-,-,TRBJ1-4,14,TRBV7-2
TGCGCCAGCAGCTCCACCCGACAGGGTGCCCCTCGGGAGCTGTTTTTT,CASSSTRQGAPRELFF,TRBD1,-,TRBJ2-2,16,TRBV5-1
TGTGCCAGCAGCACAAGAGGGACAGGGCACAATGAGCAGTTCTTC,CASSTRGTGHNEQFF,TRBD1,many,TRBJ2-1,15,TRBV11-3
TGTGCCAGCAGTTTGGTTGGGCTAGCGGGTGACAACTACGAGCAGTACTTC,CASSLVGLAGDNYEQYF,TRBD2,many,TRBJ2-7,17,TRBV28
TGTGCCAGCAGTGTGGCTAGCGGGAGTAATCCCCAAGAGACCCAGTACTTC,CASSVASGSNPQETQYF,TRBD2,many,TRBJ2-5,17,TRBV25-1
TGTGCCAGCACCCCCGACGGATTCTATGGCTACACCTTC,CASTPDGFYGYTF,-,-,TRBJ1-2,13,TRBV6-1
TGCAGCTTTGCCGGGACACCGCCCCAAGAGACCCAGTACTTC,CSFAGTPPQETQYF,-,few,TRBJ2-5,14,TRBV29-1
TGCAGCGCCACCCGAGGCAGCAATCAGCCCCAGCATTTT,CSATRGSNQPQHF,-,many,TRBJ1-5,13,TRBV29-1
TGTGCCAGCAGTCCGCCGACTAGCTATGCCTACGAGCAGTACTTC,CASSPPTSYAYEQYF,TRBD2,many,TRBJ2-7,15,TRBV28
TGCGCCAGCAGCCAGGAACAGGGCATTGGTCAGCCCCAGCATTTT,CASSQEQGIGQPQHF,-,-,TRBJ1-5,15,TRBV4-1
TGTGCCAGCAGCCGACTAGCGGGAACCGGGGAGCTGTTTTTT,CASSRLAGTGELFF,TRBD2,-,TRBJ2-2,14,TRBV14
TGTGCCAGCAGTTCACAGGGGTATCAGCCCCAGCATTTT,CASSSQGYQPQHF,TRBD1,many,TRBJ1-5,13,TRBV12-3/TRBV12-4
TGTGCCAGCAGTCCCTCGACTAGCGGGGTCTCGCATACGCAGTATTTT,CASSPSTSGVSHTQYF,TRBD2,many,TRBJ2-3,16,TRBV27
TGTGCCAGTACAATCCTCACTAGCGGGAGCACAGATACGCAGTATTTT,CASTILTSGSTDTQYF,TRBD2,many,TRBJ2-3,16,TRBV7-8
TGTGCCAGCAGCCTCCGACATGGGAATAGTGAGGAGCAGTTCTTC,CASSLRHGNSEEQFF,-,-,TRBJ2-1,15,TRBV3-1
TGTGCCACCAGTGATTCGCCCGTCTCTGGGGCCAACGTCCTGACTTTC,CATSDSPVSGANVLTF,-,-,TRBJ2-6,16,TRBV24-1
TGTGCCAGCAGTGCACAGGGCTATAATTCACCCCTCCACTTT,CASSAQGYNSPLHF,-,many,TRBJ1-6,14,TRBV6-1
TGCGCCAGCAGCTCCCACCCTTTGGGGACCACTGAAGCTTTCTTT,CASSSHPLGTTEAFF,-,-,TRBJ1-1,15,TRBV5-1
TGTGCCAGCAGTAACGACAGGCGAATAGCCAAAAACATTCAGTACTTC,CASSNDRRIAKNIQYF,-,many,TRBJ2-4,16,TRBV2
TGCAGCGTTGGTAGCAGGGCGTCCTACGAGCAGTACTTC,CSVGSRASYEQYF,-,many,TRBJ2-7,13,TRBV29-1
TGTGCCAGCAGTATATCTAGCGGGAGACACACCGGGGAGCTGTTTTTT,CASSISSGRHTGELFF,TRBD2,many,TRBJ2-2,16,TRBV27
TGTGCCAGCAGCGTAGGTACTAGCGGATACCAAGAGACCCAGTACTTC,CASSVGTSGYQETQYF,TRBD2,-,TRBJ2-5,16,TRBV9
TGTGCCAGTAGTCGATGGACAGACAACACTGAAGCTTTCTTT,CASSRWTDNTEAFF,-,-,TRBJ1-1,14,TRBV19
TGTGCCATCAGCAAAACAGGGGAAGATCAGCCCCAGCATTTT,CAISKTGEDQPQHF,TRBD1,few,TRBJ1-5,14,TRBV10-3
TGTGCCAGCTCATCCTCCGGGACTAGCGGGACCCTCTACGAGCAGTACTTC,CASSSSGTSGTLYEQYF,TRBD2,few,TRBJ2-7,17,TRBV18